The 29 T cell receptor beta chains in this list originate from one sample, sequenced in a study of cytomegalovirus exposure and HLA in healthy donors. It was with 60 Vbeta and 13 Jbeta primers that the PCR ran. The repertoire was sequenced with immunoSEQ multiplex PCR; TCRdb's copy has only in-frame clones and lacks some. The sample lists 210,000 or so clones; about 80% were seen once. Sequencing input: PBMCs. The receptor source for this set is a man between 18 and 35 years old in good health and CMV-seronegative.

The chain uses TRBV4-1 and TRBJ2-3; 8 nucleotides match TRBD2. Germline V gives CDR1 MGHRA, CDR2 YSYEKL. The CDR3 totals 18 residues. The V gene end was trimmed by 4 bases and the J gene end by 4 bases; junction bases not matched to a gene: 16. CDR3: CASSLRQTESGSADTQYF. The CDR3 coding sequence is TGCGCCAGCAGCCTAAGACAGACTGAAAGCGGGAGCGCAGATACGCAGTATTTT.

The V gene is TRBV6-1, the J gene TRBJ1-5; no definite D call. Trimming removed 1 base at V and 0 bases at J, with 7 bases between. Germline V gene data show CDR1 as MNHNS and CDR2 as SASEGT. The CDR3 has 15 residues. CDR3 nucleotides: TGTGCCAGCAGTGAAGGGCCGATTAGCAATCAGCCCCAGCATTTT. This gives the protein CASSEGPISNQPQHF.

CDR3 loop: CASSLVGNEKLFF. CDR3 nucleotide sequence: TGTGCCAGCAGCTTAGTCGGTAATGAAAAACTGTTTTTT. The chain links TRBV7-2 to TRBJ1-4; D gene unclear. Looked up from germline, CDR1 is SGHTA and CDR2 is FQGNSA. The CDR3 loop spans 13 amino acids. Trimming took 1 base from V and 4 from J, leaving 4 bases between them. Variable domain in full (rest from reference TRBV7-2 and TRBJ1-4): GAGVSQSPSNKVTEKGKDVELRCDPISGHTALYWYRQSLGQGLEFLIYFQGNSAPDKSGLPSDRFSAERTGGSVSTLTIQRTQQEDSAVYLCASSLVGNEKLFFGSGTQLSVL.

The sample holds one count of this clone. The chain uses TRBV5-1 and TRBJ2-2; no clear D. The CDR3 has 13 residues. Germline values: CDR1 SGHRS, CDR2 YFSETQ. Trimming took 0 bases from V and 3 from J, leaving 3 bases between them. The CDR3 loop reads CASSLADTGELFF. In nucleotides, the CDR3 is TGCGCCAGCAGCTTGGCAGACACCGGGGAGCTGTTTTTT.

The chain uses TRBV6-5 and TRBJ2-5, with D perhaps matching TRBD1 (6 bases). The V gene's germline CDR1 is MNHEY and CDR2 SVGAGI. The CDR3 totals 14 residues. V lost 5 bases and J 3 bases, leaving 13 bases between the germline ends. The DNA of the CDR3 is TGTGCCAGCAGTGAATCCGGGACAAAAGAGACCCAGTACTTC. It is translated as CASSESGTKETQYF.

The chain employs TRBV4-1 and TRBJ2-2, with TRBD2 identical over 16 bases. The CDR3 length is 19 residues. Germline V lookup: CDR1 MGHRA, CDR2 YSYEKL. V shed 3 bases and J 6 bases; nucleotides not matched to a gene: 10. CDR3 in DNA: TGCGCCAGCAGCCAGTCGCCGGGACTAGCGGGAGGGAGCTCCGGGGAGCTGTTTTTT. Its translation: CASSQSPGLAGGSSGELFF.

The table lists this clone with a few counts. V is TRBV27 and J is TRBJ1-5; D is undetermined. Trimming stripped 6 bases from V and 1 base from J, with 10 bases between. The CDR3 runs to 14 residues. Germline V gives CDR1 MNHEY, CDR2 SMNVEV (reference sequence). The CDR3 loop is CASSFGESNQPQHF. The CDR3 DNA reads TGTGCCAGCAGCTTCGGGGAGAGCAATCAGCCCCAGCATTTT.

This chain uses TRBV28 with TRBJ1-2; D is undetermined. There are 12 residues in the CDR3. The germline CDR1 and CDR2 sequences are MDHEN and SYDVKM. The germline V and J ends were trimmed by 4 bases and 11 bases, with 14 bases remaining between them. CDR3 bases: TGTGCCAGCAGTTCCCGAACGACAAGTTACACCTTC. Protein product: CASSSRTTSYTF.

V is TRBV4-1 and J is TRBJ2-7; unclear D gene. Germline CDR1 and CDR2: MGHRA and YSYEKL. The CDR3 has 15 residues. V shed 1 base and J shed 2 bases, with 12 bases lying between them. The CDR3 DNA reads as TGCGCCAGCAGCCAAGGGGCAGACAACACCTACGAGCAGTACTTC. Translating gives CASSQGADNTYEQYF.

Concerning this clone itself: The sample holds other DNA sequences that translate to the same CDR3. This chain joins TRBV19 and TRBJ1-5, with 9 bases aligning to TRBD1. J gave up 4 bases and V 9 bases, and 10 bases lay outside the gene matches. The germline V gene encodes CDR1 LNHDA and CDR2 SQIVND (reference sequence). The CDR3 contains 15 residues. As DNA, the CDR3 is TGTGCCAGCAGCAGACAGGGGGTGAGGAATCAGCCCCAGCATTTT. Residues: CASSRQGVRNQPQHF.

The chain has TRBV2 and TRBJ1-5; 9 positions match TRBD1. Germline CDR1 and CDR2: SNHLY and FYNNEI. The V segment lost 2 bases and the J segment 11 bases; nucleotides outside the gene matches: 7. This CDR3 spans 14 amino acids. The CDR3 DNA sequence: TGTGCCAGCAGTGAACTCGGACAGGGGAGGGCCCAGCATTTT. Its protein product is CASSELGQGRAQHF.

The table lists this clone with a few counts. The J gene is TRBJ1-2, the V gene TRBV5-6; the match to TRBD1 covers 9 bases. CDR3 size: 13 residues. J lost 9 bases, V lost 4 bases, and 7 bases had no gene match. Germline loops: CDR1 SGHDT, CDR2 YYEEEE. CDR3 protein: CASSTGQGQSYTF. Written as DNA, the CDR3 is TGTGCCAGCAGCACGGGACAGGGACAAAGCTACACCTTC.

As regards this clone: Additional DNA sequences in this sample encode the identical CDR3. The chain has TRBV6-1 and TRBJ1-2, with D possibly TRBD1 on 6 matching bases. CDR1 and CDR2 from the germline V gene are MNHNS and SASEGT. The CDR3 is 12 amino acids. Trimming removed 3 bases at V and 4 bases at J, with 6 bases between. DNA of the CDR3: TGTGCCAGCAGTGAGACAGGCTATGGCTACACCTTC. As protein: CASSETGYGYTF.

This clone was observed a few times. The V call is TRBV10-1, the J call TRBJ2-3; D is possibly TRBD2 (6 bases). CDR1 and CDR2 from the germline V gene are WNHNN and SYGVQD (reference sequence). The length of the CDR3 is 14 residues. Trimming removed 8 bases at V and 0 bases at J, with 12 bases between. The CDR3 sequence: CASSRDSSTDTQYF. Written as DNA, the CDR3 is TGCGCCAGCTCCCGGGACTCTAGCACAGATACGCAGTATTTT.

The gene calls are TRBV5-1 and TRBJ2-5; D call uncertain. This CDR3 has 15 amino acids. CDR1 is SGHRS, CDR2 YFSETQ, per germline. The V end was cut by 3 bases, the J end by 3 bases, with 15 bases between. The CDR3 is CASSSLLMAEETQYF. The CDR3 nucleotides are TGCGCCAGCAGCTCCCTGCTTATGGCTGAAGAGACCCAGTACTTC.

As DNA, the CDR3 is TGCGCCAGCAGCTTGGTTCGGAACACCGGGGAGCTGTTTTTT. Residues: CASSLVRNTGELFF. The V gene is TRBV5-1, the J gene TRBJ2-2; D gene unclear. V was trimmed by 0 bases and J by 1 base, leaving 4 bases between them. Germline V CDR1 and CDR2: SGHRS, YFSETQ. The CDR3 runs to 14 residues.

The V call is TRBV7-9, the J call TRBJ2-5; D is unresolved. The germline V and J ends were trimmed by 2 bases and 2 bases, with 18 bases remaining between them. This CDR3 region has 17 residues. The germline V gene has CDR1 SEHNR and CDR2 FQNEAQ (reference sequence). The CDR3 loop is CASSLNTATGRQETQYF. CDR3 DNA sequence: TGTGCCAGCAGCTTAAATACGGCGACGGGTAGGCAAGAGACCCAGTACTTC. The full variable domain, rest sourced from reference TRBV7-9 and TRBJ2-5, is DTGVSQNPRHKITKRGQNVTFRCDPISEHNRLYWYRQTLGQGPEFLTYFQNEAQLEKSRLLSDRFSAERPKGSFSTLEIQRTEQGDSAMYLCASSLNTATGRQETQYFGPGTRLLVL.

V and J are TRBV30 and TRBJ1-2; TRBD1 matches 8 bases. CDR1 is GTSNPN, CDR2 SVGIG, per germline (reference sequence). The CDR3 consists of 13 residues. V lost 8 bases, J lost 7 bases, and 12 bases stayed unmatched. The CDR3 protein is CARKQTGVSGYTF. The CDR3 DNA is TGTGCCCGAAAACAGACAGGGGTTAGTGGCTACACCTTC.

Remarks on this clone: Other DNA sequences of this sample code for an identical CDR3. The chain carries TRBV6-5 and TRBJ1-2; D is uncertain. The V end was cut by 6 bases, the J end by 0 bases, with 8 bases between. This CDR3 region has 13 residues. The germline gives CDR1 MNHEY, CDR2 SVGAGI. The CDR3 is CASRTDSNYGYTF. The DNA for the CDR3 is TGTGCCAGCAGAACGGACTCTAACTATGGCTACACCTTC.

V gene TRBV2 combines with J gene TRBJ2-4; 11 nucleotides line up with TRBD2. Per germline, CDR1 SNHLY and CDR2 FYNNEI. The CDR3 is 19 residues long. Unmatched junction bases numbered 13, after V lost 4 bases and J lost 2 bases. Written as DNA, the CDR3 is TGTGCCAGCAGTGCCCCGGGACTAGCGGAGACTGATTCCAAAAACATTCAGTACTTC. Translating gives CASSAPGLAETDSKNIQYF. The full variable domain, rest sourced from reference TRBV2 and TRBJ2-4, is EPEVTQTPSHQVTQMGQEVILRCVPISNHLYFYWYRQILGQKVEFLVSFYNNEISEKSEIFDDQFSVERPDGSNFTLKIRSTKLEDSAMYFCASSAPGLAETDSKNIQYFGAGTRLSVL.

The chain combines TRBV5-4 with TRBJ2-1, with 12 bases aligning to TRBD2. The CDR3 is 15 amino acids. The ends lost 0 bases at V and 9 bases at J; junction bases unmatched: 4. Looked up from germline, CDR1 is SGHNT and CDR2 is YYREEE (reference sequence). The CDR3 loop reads CASSLGLAGAGEQFF. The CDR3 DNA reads TGTGCCAGCAGCTTGGGACTAGCGGGAGCCGGTGAGCAGTTCTTC.

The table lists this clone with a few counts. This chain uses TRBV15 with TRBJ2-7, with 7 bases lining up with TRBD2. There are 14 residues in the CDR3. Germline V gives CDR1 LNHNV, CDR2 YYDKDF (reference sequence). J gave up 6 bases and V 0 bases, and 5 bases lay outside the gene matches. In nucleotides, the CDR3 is TGTGCCACCAGCAGAGATCCGGGGGGTGGCGAGCAGTACTTC. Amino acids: CATSRDPGGGEQYF.

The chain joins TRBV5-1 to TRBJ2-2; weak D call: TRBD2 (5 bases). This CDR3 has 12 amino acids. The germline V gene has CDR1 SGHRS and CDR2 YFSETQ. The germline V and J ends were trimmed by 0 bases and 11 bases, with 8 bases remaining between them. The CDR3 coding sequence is TGCGCCAGCAGCTTGGCCGAGGGAGAGCTGTTTTTT. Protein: CASSLAEGELFF.

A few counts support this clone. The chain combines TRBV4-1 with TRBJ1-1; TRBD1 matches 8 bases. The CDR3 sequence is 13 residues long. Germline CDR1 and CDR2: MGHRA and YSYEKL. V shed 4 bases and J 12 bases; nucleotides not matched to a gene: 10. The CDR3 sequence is CASSPTDRGGPFF. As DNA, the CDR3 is TGCGCCAGCAGCCCCACAGACAGGGGTGGGCCTTTCTTT.

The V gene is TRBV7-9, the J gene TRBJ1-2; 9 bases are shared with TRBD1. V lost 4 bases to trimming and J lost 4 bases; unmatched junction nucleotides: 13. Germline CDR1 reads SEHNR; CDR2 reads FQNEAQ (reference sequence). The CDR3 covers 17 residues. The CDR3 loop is CASSSSRWDREAYGYTF. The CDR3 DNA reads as TGTGCCAGCAGCTCCTCGAGATGGGACAGGGAAGCCTATGGCTACACCTTC.

CDR3: CASSPRRAATTPLHF. The CDR3 DNA follows: TGTGCCAGCAGCCCCCGGCGGGCCGCGACTACACCCCTCCACTTT. This rearrangement joins TRBV7-8 to TRBJ1-6; D unclear. The CDR3 is made up of 15 amino acids. Germline V lookup: CDR1 SGHVS, CDR2 FQNEAQ. V was trimmed by 5 bases and J by 11 bases, leaving 19 bases between them.

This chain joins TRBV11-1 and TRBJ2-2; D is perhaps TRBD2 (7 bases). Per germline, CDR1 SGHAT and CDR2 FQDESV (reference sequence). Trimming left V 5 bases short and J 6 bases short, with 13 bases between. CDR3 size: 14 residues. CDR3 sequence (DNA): TGTGCCAGCAGCCCCTCCGGGGGGCCCGGGGAGCTGTTTTTT. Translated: CASSPSGGPGELFF.

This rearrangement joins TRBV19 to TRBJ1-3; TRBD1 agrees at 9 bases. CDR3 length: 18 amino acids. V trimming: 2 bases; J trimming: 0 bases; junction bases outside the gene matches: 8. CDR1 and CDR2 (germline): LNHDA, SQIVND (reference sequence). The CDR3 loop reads CASSINLGTGFSGNTIYF. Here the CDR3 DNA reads TGTGCCAGTAGTATAAATCTCGGGACAGGGTTCTCTGGAAACACCATATATTTT.

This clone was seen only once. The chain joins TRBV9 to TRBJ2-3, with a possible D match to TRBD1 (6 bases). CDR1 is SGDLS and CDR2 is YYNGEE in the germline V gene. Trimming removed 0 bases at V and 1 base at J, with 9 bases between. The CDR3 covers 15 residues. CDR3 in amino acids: CASSVVTGRTDTQYF. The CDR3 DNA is TGTGCCAGCAGCGTAGTAACAGGGCGCACAGATACGCAGTATTTT.